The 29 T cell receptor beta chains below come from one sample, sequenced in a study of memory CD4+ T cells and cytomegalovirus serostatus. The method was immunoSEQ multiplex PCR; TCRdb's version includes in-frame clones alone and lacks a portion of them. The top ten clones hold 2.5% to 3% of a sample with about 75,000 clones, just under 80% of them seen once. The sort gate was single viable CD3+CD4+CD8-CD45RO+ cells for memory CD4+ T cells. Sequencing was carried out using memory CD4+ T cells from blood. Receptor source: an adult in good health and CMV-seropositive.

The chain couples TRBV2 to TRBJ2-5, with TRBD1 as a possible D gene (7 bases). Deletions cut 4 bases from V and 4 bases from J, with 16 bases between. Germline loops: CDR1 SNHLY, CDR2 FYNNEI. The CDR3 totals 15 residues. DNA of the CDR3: TGTGCCAGCAGTGGGCGCCAGGGGGGCGGAGAGACCCAGTACTTC. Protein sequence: CASSGRQGGGETQYF.

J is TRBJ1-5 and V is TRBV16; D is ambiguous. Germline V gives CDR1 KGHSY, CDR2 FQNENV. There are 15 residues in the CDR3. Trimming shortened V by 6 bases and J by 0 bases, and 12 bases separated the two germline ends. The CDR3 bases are TGTGCCAGCAGTCGTGCCGGCGATAGCAATCAGCCCCAGCATTTT. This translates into CASSRAGDSNQPQHF.

CDR3 protein: CASSVRGLAEETQYF. Here the CDR3 DNA reads TGTGCCAGCAGCGTACGGGGACTAGCGGAAGAGACCCAGTACTTC. The V and J genes are TRBV11-3 and TRBJ2-5; 11 nucleotides line up with TRBD2. V dropped 5 bases and J dropped 3; count of bases not matched to a gene: 5. The CDR3 is 15 residues long. Per the germline V gene, CDR1 is SGHNT and CDR2 is YENEEA.

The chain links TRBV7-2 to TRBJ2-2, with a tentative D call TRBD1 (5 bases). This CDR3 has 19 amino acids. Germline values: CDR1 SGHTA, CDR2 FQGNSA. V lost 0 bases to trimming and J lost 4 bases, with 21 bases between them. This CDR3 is CASSLAGPQGLTGTGELFF. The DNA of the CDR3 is TGTGCCAGCAGCTTAGCGGGGCCCCAGGGTCTAACTGGCACCGGGGAGCTGTTTTTT.

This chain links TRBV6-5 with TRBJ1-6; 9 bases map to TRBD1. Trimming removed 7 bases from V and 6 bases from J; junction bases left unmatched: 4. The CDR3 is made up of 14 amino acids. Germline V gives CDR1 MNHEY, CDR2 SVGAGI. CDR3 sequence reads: CASNGQGFNSPLHF. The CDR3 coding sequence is TGTGCCAGCAACGGACAGGGGTTTAATTCACCCCTCCACTTT.

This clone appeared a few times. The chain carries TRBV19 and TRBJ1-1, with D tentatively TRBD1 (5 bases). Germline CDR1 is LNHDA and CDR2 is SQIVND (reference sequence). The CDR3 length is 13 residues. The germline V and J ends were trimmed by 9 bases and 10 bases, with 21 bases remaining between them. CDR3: CASTPRRGVRAFF. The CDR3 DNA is TGTGCCAGCACCCCGAGACGAGGGGTCAGAGCTTTCTTT.

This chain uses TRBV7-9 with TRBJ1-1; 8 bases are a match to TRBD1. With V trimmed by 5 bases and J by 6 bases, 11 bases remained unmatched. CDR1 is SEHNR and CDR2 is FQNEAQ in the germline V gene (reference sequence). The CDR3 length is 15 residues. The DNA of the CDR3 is TGTGCCAGCAGCCCAACCGGGACAGGAACTTCTGAAGCTTTCTTT. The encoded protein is CASSPTGTGTSEAFF.

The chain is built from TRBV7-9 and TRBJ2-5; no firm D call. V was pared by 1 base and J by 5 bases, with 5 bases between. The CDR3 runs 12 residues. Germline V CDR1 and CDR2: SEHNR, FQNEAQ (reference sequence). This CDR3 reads CASSLGVETQYF. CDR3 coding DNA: TGTGCCAGCAGCTTAGGGGTGGAGACCCAGTACTTC.

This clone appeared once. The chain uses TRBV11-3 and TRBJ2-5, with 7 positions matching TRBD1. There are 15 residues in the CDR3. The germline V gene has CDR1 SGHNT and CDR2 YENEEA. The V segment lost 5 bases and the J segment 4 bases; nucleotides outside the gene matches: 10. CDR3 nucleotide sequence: TGTGCCAGCAGCGTCATGAGGGGGCCCCCAGAGACCCAGTACTTC. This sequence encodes CASSVMRGPPETQYF. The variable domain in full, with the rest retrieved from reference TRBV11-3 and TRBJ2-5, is EAGVVQSPRYKIIEKKQPVAFWCNPISGHNTLYWYLQNLGQGPELLIRYENEEAVDDSQLPKDRFSAERLKGVDSTLKIQPAELGDSAVYLCASSVMRGPPETQYFGPGTRLLVL.

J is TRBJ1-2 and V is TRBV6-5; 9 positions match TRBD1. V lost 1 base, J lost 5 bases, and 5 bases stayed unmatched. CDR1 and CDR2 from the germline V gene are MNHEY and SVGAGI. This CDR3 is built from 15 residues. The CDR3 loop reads CASSYLAGTGYGYTF. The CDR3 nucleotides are TGTGCCAGCAGTTACTTGGCCGGGACAGGGTATGGCTACACCTTC.

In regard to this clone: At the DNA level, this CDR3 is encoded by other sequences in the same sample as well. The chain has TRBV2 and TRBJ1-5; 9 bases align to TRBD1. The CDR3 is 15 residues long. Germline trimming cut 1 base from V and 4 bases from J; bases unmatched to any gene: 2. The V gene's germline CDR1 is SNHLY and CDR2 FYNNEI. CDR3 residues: CASSEDGQGNQPQHF. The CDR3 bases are TGTGCCAGCAGTGAAGACGGACAGGGGAATCAGCCCCAGCATTTT.

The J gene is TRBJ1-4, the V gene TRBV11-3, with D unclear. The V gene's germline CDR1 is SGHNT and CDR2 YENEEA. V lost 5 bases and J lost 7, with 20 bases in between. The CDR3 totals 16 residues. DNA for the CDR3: TGTGCCAGCAGCAACGGTCGGGATTTAAGGAGTGAAAAACTGTTTTTT. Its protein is CASSNGRDLRSEKLFF.

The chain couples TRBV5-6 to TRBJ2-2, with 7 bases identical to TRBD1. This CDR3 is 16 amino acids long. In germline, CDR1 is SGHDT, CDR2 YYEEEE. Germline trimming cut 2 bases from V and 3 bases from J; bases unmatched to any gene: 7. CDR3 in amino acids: CASSFDVGQYTGELFF. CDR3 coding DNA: TGTGCCAGCAGCTTTGATGTGGGACAGTACACCGGGGAGCTGTTTTTT.

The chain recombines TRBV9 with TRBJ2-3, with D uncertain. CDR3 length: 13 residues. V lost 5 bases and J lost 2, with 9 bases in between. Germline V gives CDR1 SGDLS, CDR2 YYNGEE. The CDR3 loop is CASSFPPTDTQYF. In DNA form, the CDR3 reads TGTGCCAGCAGTTTTCCTCCCACAGATACGCAGTATTTT.

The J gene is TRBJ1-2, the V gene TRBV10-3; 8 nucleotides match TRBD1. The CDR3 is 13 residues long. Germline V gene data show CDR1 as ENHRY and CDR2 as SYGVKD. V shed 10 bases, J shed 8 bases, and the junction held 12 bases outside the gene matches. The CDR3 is CATNRDRLGGYTF. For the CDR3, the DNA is TGTGCCACCAACCGGGACAGGTTGGGGGGCTACACCTTC.

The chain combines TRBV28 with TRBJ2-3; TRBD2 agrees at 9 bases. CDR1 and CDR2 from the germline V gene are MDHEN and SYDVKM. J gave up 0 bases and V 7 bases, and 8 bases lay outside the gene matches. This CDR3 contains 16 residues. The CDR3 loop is CASNSIAGASTDTQYF. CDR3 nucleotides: TGTGCCAGCAACTCCATAGCGGGAGCTAGCACAGATACGCAGTATTTT. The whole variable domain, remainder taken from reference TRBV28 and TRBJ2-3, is DVKVTQSSRYLVKRTGEKVFLECVQDMDHENMFWYRQDPGLGLRLIYFSYDVKMKEKGDIPEGYSVSREKKERFSLILESASTNQTSMYLCASNSIAGASTDTQYFGPGTRLTVL.

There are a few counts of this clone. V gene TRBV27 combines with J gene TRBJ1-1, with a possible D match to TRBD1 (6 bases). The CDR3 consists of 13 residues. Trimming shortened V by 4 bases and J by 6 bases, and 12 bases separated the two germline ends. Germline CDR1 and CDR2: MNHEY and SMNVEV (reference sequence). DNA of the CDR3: TGTGCCAGCAGTTCCAACGACAGGTCTGAAGCTTTCTTT. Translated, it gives CASSSNDRSEAFF.

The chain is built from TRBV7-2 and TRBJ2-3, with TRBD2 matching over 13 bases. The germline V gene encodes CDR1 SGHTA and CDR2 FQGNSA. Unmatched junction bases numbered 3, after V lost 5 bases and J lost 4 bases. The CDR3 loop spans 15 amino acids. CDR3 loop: CASSRLAGGADTQYF. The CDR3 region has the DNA TGTGCCAGCAGCAGACTAGCGGGAGGCGCAGATACGCAGTATTTT.

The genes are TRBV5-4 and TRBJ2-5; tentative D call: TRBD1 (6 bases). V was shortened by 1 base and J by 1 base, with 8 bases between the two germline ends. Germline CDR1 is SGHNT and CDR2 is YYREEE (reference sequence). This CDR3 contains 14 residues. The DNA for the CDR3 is TGTGCCAGCAGCTTGCGGACAGCCCAAGAGACCCAGTACTTC. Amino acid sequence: CASSLRTAQETQYF.

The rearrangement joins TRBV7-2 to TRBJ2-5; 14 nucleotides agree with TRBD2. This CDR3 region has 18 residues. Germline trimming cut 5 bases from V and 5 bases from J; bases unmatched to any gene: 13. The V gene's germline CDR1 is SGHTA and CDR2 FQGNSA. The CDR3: CASSARLAGGPSEETQYF. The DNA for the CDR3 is TGTGCCAGCAGCGCCCGACTAGCGGGAGGGCCTTCGGAGGAGACCCAGTACTTC. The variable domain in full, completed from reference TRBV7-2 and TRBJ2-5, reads GAGVSQSPSNKVTEKGKDVELRCDPISGHTALYWYRQSLGQGLEFLIYFQGNSAPDKSGLPSDRFSAERTGGSVSTLTIQRTQQEDSAVYLCASSARLAGGPSEETQYFGPGTRLLVL.

CDR3 nucleotides: TGTGCCAGCAGTTCCCCCCCTGTTTTGGGCTACACCTTC. Amino acids: CASSSPPVLGYTF. V and J are TRBV6-5 and TRBJ1-2; D unresolved. The germline V and J ends were trimmed by 4 bases and 8 bases, with 14 bases remaining between them. CDR1 MNHEY and CDR2 SVGAGI come from the germline V gene. The CDR3 sequence is 13 residues long.

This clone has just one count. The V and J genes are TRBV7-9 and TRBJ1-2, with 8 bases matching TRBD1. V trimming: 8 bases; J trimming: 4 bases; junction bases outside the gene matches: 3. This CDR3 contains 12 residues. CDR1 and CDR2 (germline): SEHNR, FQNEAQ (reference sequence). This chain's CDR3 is CASGTGFYGYTF. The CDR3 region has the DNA TGTGCCAGCGGGACAGGTTTCTATGGCTACACCTTC.

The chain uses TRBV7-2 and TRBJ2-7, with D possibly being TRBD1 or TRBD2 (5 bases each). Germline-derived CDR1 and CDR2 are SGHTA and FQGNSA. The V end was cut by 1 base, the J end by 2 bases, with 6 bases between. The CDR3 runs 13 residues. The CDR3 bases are TGTGCCAGCAGCTTAGGGGGGACCTACGAGCAGTACGTC. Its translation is CASSLGGTYEQYV.

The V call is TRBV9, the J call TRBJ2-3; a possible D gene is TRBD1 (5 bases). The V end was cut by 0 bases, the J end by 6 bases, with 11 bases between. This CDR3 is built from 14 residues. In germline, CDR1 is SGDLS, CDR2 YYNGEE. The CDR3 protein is CASSVGQNVDTQYF. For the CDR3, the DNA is TGTGCCAGCAGCGTAGGACAGAACGTCGATACGCAGTATTTT.

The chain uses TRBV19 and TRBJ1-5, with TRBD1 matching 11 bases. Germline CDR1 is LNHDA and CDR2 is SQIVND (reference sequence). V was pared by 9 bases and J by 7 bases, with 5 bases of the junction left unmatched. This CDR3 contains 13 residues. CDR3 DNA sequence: TGTGCCAGCGGGACAGGGGGTTGGCAGCCCCAGCATTTT. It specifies CASGTGGWQPQHF.

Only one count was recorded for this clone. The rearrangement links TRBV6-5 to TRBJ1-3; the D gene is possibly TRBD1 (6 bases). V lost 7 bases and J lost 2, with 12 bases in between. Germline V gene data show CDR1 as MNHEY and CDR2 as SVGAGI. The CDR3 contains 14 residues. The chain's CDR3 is CASTPPGAGNTIYF. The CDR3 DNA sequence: TGTGCCAGCACCCCCCCAGGGGCTGGAAACACCATATATTTT.

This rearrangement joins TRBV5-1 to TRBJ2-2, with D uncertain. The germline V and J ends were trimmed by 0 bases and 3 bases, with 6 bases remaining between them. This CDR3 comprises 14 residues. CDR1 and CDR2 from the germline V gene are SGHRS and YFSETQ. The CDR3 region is CASSLGTYTGELFF. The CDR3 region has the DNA TGCGCCAGCAGCTTGGGGACCTACACCGGGGAGCTGTTTTTT.

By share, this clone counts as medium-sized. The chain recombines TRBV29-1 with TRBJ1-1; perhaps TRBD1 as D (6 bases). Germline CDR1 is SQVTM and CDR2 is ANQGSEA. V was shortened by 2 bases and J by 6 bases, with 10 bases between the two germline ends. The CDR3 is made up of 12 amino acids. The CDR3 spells CSVERDISEAFF. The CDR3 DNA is TGCAGCGTTGAACGGGACATCTCTGAAGCTTTCTTT.

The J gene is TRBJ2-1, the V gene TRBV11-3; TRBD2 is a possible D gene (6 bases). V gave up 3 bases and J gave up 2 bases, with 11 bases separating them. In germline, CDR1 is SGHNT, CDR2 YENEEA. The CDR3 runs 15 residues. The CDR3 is CASSFSGTTYNEQFF. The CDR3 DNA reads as TGTGCCAGCAGCTTTAGCGGAACAACCTACAATGAGCAGTTCTTC.